The rows below give T cell receptor beta chains drawn from one sample of a study of cytomegalovirus exposure and HLA in healthy donors. Data came from immunoSEQ multiplex PCR; TCRdb stores just in-frame clones and leaves some out. The sample has roughly 140,000 clones, 80% seen once; the top ten hold 4.5%. Sequenced: PBMCs. These receptor sequences come from a man in his forties or fifties in good health and CMV-seronegative. Each CDR3 is given with its conserved first and last residue. Each record gives: CDR3 DNA, CDR3 protein, D gene, V gene, clone size, J gene. D genes are given only for firm matches. Size is omitted from some rows. Given values are once, few, many or a class for expanded clones.

CDR3 DNA: TGTGCCAGCGTGGAACAGCCCCAGGGGGAGCAGTTCTTC
CDR3 protein: CASVEQPQGEQFF
D gene: NA
V gene: TRBV28
clone size: NA
J gene: TRBJ2-1

CDR3 DNA: TGTGCCAGCAGCGTAGTTTTCGGGCAGGGGAACAGTTACAATGAGCAGTTCTTC
CDR3 protein: CASSVVFGQGNSYNEQFF
D gene: NA
V gene: TRBV9
clone size: NA
J gene: TRBJ2-1

CDR3 DNA: TGCGCCAGCAGCTTGGAAGGAGGCAGAACAGATACGCAGTATTTT
CDR3 protein: CASSLEGGRTDTQYF
D gene: NA
V gene: TRBV5-1
clone size: few
J gene: TRBJ2-3

CDR3 DNA: TGTGCCAGCAGCGTTGGACTTATATCTCTCTATGAGCAGTTCTTC
CDR3 protein: CASSVGLISLYEQFF
D gene: NA
V gene: TRBV9
clone size: NA
J gene: TRBJ2-1

CDR3 DNA: TGCGCCAGCAGTCCCGCCAGGACAGGGGTCTACGAGCAGTACTTC
CDR3 protein: CASSPARTGVYEQYF
D gene: TRBD1
V gene: TRBV23-1
clone size: NA
J gene: TRBJ2-7

CDR3 DNA: TGTGCCAGCAGCTTAGTTGGAGTAGCGGGGGGAAAAGAGACCCAGTACTTC
CDR3 protein: CASSLVGVAGGKETQYF
D gene: TRBD2
V gene: TRBV7-2
clone size: NA
J gene: TRBJ2-5

CDR3 DNA: TGTGCCAGCAGTGAGAGGTGGGATGGCTACACCTTC
CDR3 protein: CASSERWDGYTF
D gene: NA
V gene: TRBV2
clone size: NA
J gene: TRBJ1-2

CDR3 DNA: TGTGCCAGCAGCCCCCGGGACAGGGCCCCCTACGAGCAGTACTTC
CDR3 protein: CASSPRDRAPYEQYF
D gene: TRBD1
V gene: TRBV9
clone size: NA
J gene: TRBJ2-7

CDR3 DNA: TGTGCCAGCAAGGGTCAAGGACTCTACGAGCAGTACTTC
CDR3 protein: CASKGQGLYEQYF
D gene: NA
V gene: TRBV6-5
clone size: NA
J gene: TRBJ2-7

CDR3 DNA: TGTGCCAGCAGTTTAGGGGCTTCTGAAGCTTTCTTT
CDR3 protein: CASSLGASEAFF
D gene: NA
V gene: TRBV2
clone size: NA
J gene: TRBJ1-1

CDR3 DNA: TGCAGCGTTGTCTTGGACAGGGGTGGGGAGACCCAGTACTTC
CDR3 protein: CSVVLDRGGETQYF
D gene: TRBD1
V gene: TRBV29-1
clone size: NA
J gene: TRBJ2-5

CDR3 DNA: TGTGCCAGCAGTTACTCACAGGGGGCAGGAAACACCATATATTTT
CDR3 protein: CASSYSQGAGNTIYF
D gene: TRBD1
V gene: TRBV6-5
clone size: NA
J gene: TRBJ1-3

CDR3 DNA: TGCAGCGTTACAGGACTAGCGGGGGGTGGAGAGACCCAGTACTTC
CDR3 protein: CSVTGLAGGGETQYF
D gene: TRBD2
V gene: TRBV29-1
clone size: NA
J gene: TRBJ2-5

CDR3 DNA: TGTGCCAGCAGTCCGACTAGCGGGGGGGCCTCTACGCAGTATTTT
CDR3 protein: CASSPTSGGASTQYF
D gene: TRBD2
V gene: TRBV27
clone size: NA
J gene: TRBJ2-3

CDR3 DNA: TGTGCCAGCAGCTCACGGACAGGCCACAATGAGCAGTTCTTC
CDR3 protein: CASSSRTGHNEQFF
D gene: TRBD1
V gene: TRBV11-3
clone size: NA
J gene: TRBJ2-1

CDR3 DNA: TGTGCCAGCAGGGCCTCCGACAGGACCGGGGAGCTGTTTTTT
CDR3 protein: CASRASDRTGELFF
D gene: NA
V gene: TRBV25-1
clone size: NA
J gene: TRBJ2-2

CDR3 DNA: TGCGCCAGCAGACCAAACCACAGGGGGCGGTTCCCACAAGAGACCCAGTACTTC
CDR3 protein: CASRPNHRGRFPQETQYF
D gene: TRBD1
V gene: TRBV5-1
clone size: NA
J gene: TRBJ2-5

CDR3 DNA: TGCGCCAGCAGCTTGACCACAACCGGACAGGTGGGGCAGTATTTT
CDR3 protein: CASSLTTTGQVGQYF
D gene: TRBD1
V gene: TRBV5-1
clone size: NA
J gene: TRBJ2-3

CDR3 DNA: TGCAGCGTCCGGACAGCCGCCTACGAGCAGTACTTC
CDR3 protein: CSVRTAAYEQYF
D gene: NA
V gene: TRBV29-1
clone size: NA
J gene: TRBJ2-7

CDR3 DNA: TGCGCCAGCAGCCAAGAGCAGGGGGCCTACGAGCAGTACTTC
CDR3 protein: CASSQEQGAYEQYF
D gene: TRBD1
V gene: TRBV4-1
clone size: NA
J gene: TRBJ2-7